Listed here are 29 T cell receptor beta chains from one sample, sequenced in a study of T cell repertoires in cytomegalovirus infection (dated by TCRdb to 2018 to 2020). Sequencing used an Illumina HiSeq 1500. TCRdb reran the public reads through fastp at Q25 and MiXCR, keeping productive beta chains. CDR3 protein sequences are deduplicated, and each keeps its most common genes and DNA. This sample gives 600,000 to 800,000 distinct CDR3 sequences in total; 20% to 30% of them show up just once. The top ten hold approximately 8% of the sample. Sequenced: CD8+ T cells from PBMCs. The receptor set was obtained from a human donor in good health (CMV status not recorded). Some clones in this sample may be carry-over from other donors' samples.

As regards this clonotype: A much larger clone differs by one base, so this may be a read error. The chain employs TRBV7-2 and TRBJ2-1; D may be TRBD2 (5 bases). The CDR3 contains 15 residues. V shed 5 bases and J shed 4 bases, with 15 bases lying between them. The germline V gene encodes CDR1 SGHTA and CDR2 FQGNSA. CDR3 residues: CASSPGLTGYNEQFF. In DNA, the CDR3 is TGTGCCAGCAGCCCTGGACTCACGGGATACAATGAGCAGTTCTTC.

This clonotype was recorded at least ten times. The rearrangement joins TRBV6-1 to TRBJ2-7; 7 bases map to TRBD2. V trimming: 4 bases; J trimming: 3 bases; junction bases outside the gene matches: 9. Looked up from germline, CDR1 is MNHNS and CDR2 is SASEGT. This CDR3 has 15 residues. The CDR3 DNA reads TGTGCCAGCAGTGGAAGCGGGGCGCGCCACTACGAGCAGTACTTC. Translation: CASSGSGARHYEQYF.

This clonotype is a singleton in its sample. Just one base apart from a much larger clone, this may be a read error. This chain links TRBV10-3 with TRBJ2-1; 7 positions agree with TRBD1. Per germline, CDR1 ENHRY and CDR2 SYGVKD. CDR3 length: 14 residues. The CDR3 DNA follows: TGTACCATCAGTGAGTTCAGACAGGGCAATGAGCAGTTCTTC. Translating gives CTISEFRQGNEQFF.

As to this clonotype: A much larger clone lies one base from this, so it may be a read error. The J gene is TRBJ2-1, the V gene TRBV7-2; TRBD2 aligns across 8 bases. Germline V gene lookup returns CDR1 SGHTA and CDR2 FQGNSA. The CDR3 has 14 residues. V shed 8 bases and J 3 bases; nucleotides not matched to a gene: 6. CDR3 residues: CASSGLVVYNEQFF. CDR3 nucleotide sequence: TGTGCCAGCTCGGGACTAGTGGTCTACAATGAGCAGTTCTTC.

This clonotype was observed at least ten times. The chain joins TRBV4-3 to TRBJ2-1, with D perhaps matching TRBD1 (5 bases). V was shortened by 1 base and J by 2 bases, with 15 bases between the two germline ends. Germline CDR1 LGHNA, CDR2 YSLEER. The CDR3 is 17 amino acids. CDR3 in amino acids: CASSQGPAGIPYNEQFF. CDR3 nucleotide sequence: TGCGCCAGCAGCCAAGGACCCGCAGGGATACCCTACAATGAGCAGTTCTTC.

V usage is TRBV12-3 or TRBV12-4 and J usage is TRBJ2-1, with TRBD2 as a possible D gene (6 bases). V lost 10 bases and J 7 bases, leaving 14 bases between the germline ends. CDR3 size: 12 residues. The CDR3, as DNA: TGTGCCATAGGGTGGGCGGGGAATGAGCAGTTCTTC. Its protein product is CAIGWAGNEQFF.

J is TRBJ2-1 and V is TRBV11-1, with TRBD2 as a possible D gene (7 bases). The ends were cut back, 1 base at V and 5 bases at J, with 12 bases in the middle. CDR3 length equals 15 residues. CDR1 and CDR2 (germline): SGHAT, FQDESV (reference sequence). CDR3 sequence reads: CASSLEGGGNNEQFF. The DNA of the CDR3 is TGTGCCAGCAGCTTAGAGGGGGGGGGCAACAATGAGCAGTTCTTC.

This clonotype was detected ten times or more. This rearrangement joins TRBV7-2 to TRBJ1-6; no firm D call. CDR1 and CDR2 from the germline V gene are SGHTA and FQGNSA. Trimming left V 7 bases short and J 7 bases short, with 17 bases between. This CDR3 spans 15 amino acids. The CDR3 is CASNREREFNSPLHF. DNA for the CDR3: TGTGCCAGCAACCGTGAGAGGGAGTTCAATTCACCCCTCCACTTT.

The chain couples TRBV10-3 to TRBJ1-1; no reliable D call. V lost 0 bases, J lost 1 base, and 6 bases lay in between. The CDR3 is made up of 14 amino acids. From germline, CDR1 is ENHRY and CDR2 SYGVKD. CDR3 in amino acids: CAISESAANTEAFF. The DNA of the CDR3 is TGTGCCATCAGTGAGTCGGCGGCGAACACTGAAGCTTTCTTT.

This clonotype has only a few counts. The genes are TRBV10-3 and TRBJ2-2, with D unresolved. This CDR3 spans 13 amino acids. CDR1 and CDR2 from the germline V gene are ENHRY and SYGVKD. V lost 7 bases and J lost 0, with 6 bases in between. The CDR3 spells CAIMSSNTGELFF. The DNA for the CDR3 is TGTGCCATCATGAGTTCGAACACCGGGGAGCTGTTTTTT.

The chain couples TRBV2 to TRBJ2-7; D possibly corresponds to TRBD2 (5 bases). The CDR3 has 14 amino acids. The V end lost 1 base, the J end lost 2 bases, and 9 bases lay between the germline ends. Germline loops: CDR1 SNHLY, CDR2 FYNNEI. In nucleotides, the CDR3 is TGTGCCAGCAGTGAAGGAGGGTTGGCCTACGAGCAGTACTTC. Translated: CASSEGGLAYEQYF. Based on the CDR3 plus reference TRBV2 and TRBJ2-7, the full variable domain is EPEVTQTPSHQVTQMGQEVILRCVPISNHLYFYWYRQILGQKVEFLVSFYNNEISEKSEIFDDQFSVERPDGSNFTLKIRSTKLEDSAMYFCASSEGGLAYEQYFGPGTRLTVT.

With respect to this clonotype: A read error is possible here, since a much larger clone lies one base away. The chain is built from TRBV7-3 and TRBJ2-1; perhaps D is TRBD1 or TRBD2 (5 bases each). CDR3 length equals 14 residues. CDR1 is SGHTA, CDR2 FQGTGA, per germline. CDR3 DNA sequence: TGTGCCAGAAGCTTTATTGTCGGGGCCGATGAGCAGTTCTTC. It translates to CARSFIVGADEQFF.

This clonotype occurred a few times. The chain has TRBV10-3 and TRBJ2-5; 7 nucleotides align to TRBD2. Trimming at V came to 4 bases and at J to 1 base, leaving 18 bases not matched to a gene. Per the germline V gene, CDR1 is ENHRY and CDR2 is SYGVKD. The length of the CDR3 is 19 residues. CDR3: CAISGKAGFSAGPQETQYF. The CDR3 DNA follows: TGTGCCATCAGTGGGAAAGCGGGATTCTCTGCCGGTCCCCAAGAGACCCAGTACTTC.

This clonotype was recorded a few times. The CDR3 DNA reads TGTGCCAGTAGCGAATATTGGGGACAGCAAGAGACCCAGTACTTC. It specifies CASSEYWGQQETQYF. The chain uses TRBV19 and TRBJ2-5, with 7 bases lining up with TRBD1. Trimming removed 6 bases from V and 2 bases from J; junction bases left unmatched: 9. CDR3 size: 15 residues. The V gene's germline CDR1 is LNHDA and CDR2 SQIVND (reference sequence).

The table lists this clonotype with many counts. The chain employs TRBV12-5 and TRBJ1-4; 8 bases agree with TRBD1. CDR1 and CDR2 (germline): LGHNT, FRNRAP. This CDR3 is 18 amino acids long. V gave up 11 bases and J gave up 3 bases; unmatched junction bases: 20. The CDR3 sequence: CAGPQPGGQRVANEKLFF. Here the CDR3 DNA reads TGTGCTGGGCCCCAACCAGGGGGCCAGAGGGTAGCTAATGAAAAACTGTTTTTT.

On this clonotype: This may be a read error, as it is one base from a much larger clone. The chain couples TRBV6-2 or TRBV6-3 to TRBJ2-7; D gene uncertain. Germline CDR1 MNHEY, CDR2 SVGEGT. The CDR3 consists of 13 residues. For the CDR3, the DNA is TGTGCCACCAGTTACCTCGGCTCCTACGAGCAGTACGTC. It encodes CATSYLGSYEQYV.

The sample holds many counts of this clonotype. This chain joins TRBV20-1 and TRBJ2-1; 8 bases match TRBD1. CDR3 length: 16 amino acids. With 3 bases clipped from V and 4 bases from J, the junction kept 11 bases outside the gene matches. Germline V lookup: CDR1 DFQATT, CDR2 SNEGSKA (reference sequence). The CDR3 loop reads CSASRSGQGKYNEQFF. As DNA, the CDR3 is TGCAGTGCTAGTCGCTCAGGACAGGGCAAATACAATGAGCAGTTCTTC.

The chain links TRBV12-5 to TRBJ2-7; 7 bases match TRBD1. The junction had 6 bases not matched to a gene; V was cut back by 3 bases and J by 1 base. Germline CDR1 is LGHNT and CDR2 is FRNRAP. The CDR3 contains 15 residues. CDR3 amino acids: CASGFGTDFSYEQYF. The CDR3 DNA reads TGTGCTAGTGGTTTCGGGACAGATTTTTCCTACGAGCAGTACTTC.

This clonotype has just a few counts. The J gene is TRBJ2-5, the V gene TRBV28; possibly TRBD2 for D (6 bases). Trimming pared 6 bases from V and 5 bases from J, leaving 22 bases between. From germline, CDR1 is MDHEN and CDR2 SYDVKM. The CDR3 sequence is 16 residues long. CDR3 DNA sequence: TGTGCCAGCAGCCCCCTCGTTGCTAGCGTGGATGAGACCCAGTACTTC. Translation gives CASSPLVASVDETQYF.

The chain joins TRBV28 to TRBJ1-2; tentatively, D is TRBD1 (5 bases). Trimming left V 6 bases short and J 4 bases short, with 12 bases between. The CDR3 length is 13 residues. Germline CDR1 reads MDHEN; CDR2 reads SYDVKM. CDR3 amino acids: CASRLKGIYGYTF. The CDR3 DNA follows: TGTGCCAGCAGATTAAAGGGGATCTATGGCTACACCTTC.

About this clonotype: The junction shows a germline mismatch at one end, possibly a read error. This chain connects TRBV20-1 to TRBJ2-2; 9 bases match TRBD1. The length of the CDR3 is 16 residues. The germline V gene encodes CDR1 DFQATT and CDR2 SNEGSKA (reference sequence). CDR3 amino acids: CRARDWGQGLTGELFF. CDR3 in DNA: TGCCGTGCTAGAGATTGGGGACAGGGTTTGACCGGGGAGCTGTTTTTT.

This clonotype occurred a few times. The chain joins TRBV4-3 to TRBJ1-2; 8 bases fit TRBD1. Germline CDR1 LGHNA, CDR2 YSLEER. The V gene end was trimmed by 0 bases and the J gene end by 5 bases; junction bases not matched to a gene: 8. The CDR3 runs to 16 residues. CDR3 in DNA: TGCGCCAGCAGCCAAGATTGGACAGGGCGTGAGTATGGCTACACCTTC. Translation gives CASSQDWTGREYGYTF.

Comment on this clonotype: A much bigger clone sits one base away, suggesting this may be a read error. V gene TRBV7-2 combines with J gene TRBJ2-7; no clear D gene. Per germline, CDR1 SGHTA and CDR2 FQGNSA. CDR3 length equals 15 residues. V lost 5 bases to trimming and J lost 2 bases, with 16 bases between them. CDR3 amino acids: CASSPSGLSPYEQYF. The CDR3 nucleotides read TGTGCCAGCAGCCCCAGTGGGTTGAGCCCCTACGAGCAGTACTTC. Full variable domain (missing parts from reference TRBV7-2 and TRBJ2-7): GAGVSQSPSNKVTEKGKDVELRCDPISGHTALYWYRQSLGQGLEFLIYFQGNSAPDKSGLPSDRFSAERTGGSVSTLTIQRTQQEDSAVYLCASSPSGLSPYEQYFGPGTRLTVT.

This rearrangement joins TRBV7-9 to TRBJ2-7, with D perhaps TRBD1 or TRBD2 (5 bases each). The CDR3 extends over 12 amino acids. Trimming shortened V by 4 bases and J by 6 bases, and 10 bases separated the two germline ends. Germline CDR1 reads SEHNR; CDR2 reads FQNEAQ (reference sequence). The DNA for the CDR3 is TGTGCCAGCAGCTCTGACAGCGGCGAGCAGTACTTC. Its protein is CASSSDSGEQYF.

This clonotype appeared a few times. The V call is TRBV20-1, the J call TRBJ1-1, with 8 bases matching TRBD1. Germline-derived CDR1 and CDR2 are DFQATT and SNEGSKA (reference sequence). Trimming cost V 6 bases and J 6 bases; bases outside gene matches: 6. The CDR3 is 12 residues long. CDR3 residues: CSAPQGDSEAFF. CDR3 coding DNA: TGCAGTGCCCCACAGGGGGATTCTGAAGCTTTCTTT.

Regarding this clonotype: A read error is possible here, since a much larger clone lies one base away. The chain links TRBV5-8 to TRBJ2-1; D unresolved. Trimming stripped 0 bases from V and 2 bases from J, with 18 bases between. This CDR3 spans 18 amino acids. Germline CDR1 is SGHTS and CDR2 is YDEGEE. CDR3 residues: CASSLVGIDFEPYNEQFF. The CDR3 DNA follows: TGTGCCAGCAGCTTGGTAGGGATAGACTTTGAGCCCTACAATGAGCAGTTCTTC.

This clonotype was counted once. This chain connects TRBV12-5 to TRBJ1-1; possible D gene TRBD1, 6 bases. Germline V CDR1 and CDR2: LGHNT, FRNRAP. The V end lost 5 bases, the J end lost 9 bases, and 10 bases lay between the germline ends. The CDR3 runs 11 residues. The CDR3 nucleotides are TGTGCTAGTGGTGTAAGGGGGAAAGCTTTCTTT. Residues: CASGVRGKAFF.

In its sample, this clonotype was seen a few times. The chain links TRBV19 to TRBJ2-7, with 9 bases matching TRBD1. With V trimmed by 5 bases and J by 5 bases, 4 bases remained unmatched. Germline V gives CDR1 LNHDA, CDR2 SQIVND (reference sequence). This CDR3 has 13 residues. DNA for the CDR3: TGTGCCAGTAGTGAGGACAGGGGAGACGAGCAGTACTTC. Translated, it gives CASSEDRGDEQYF.

This clonotype was detected a few times. V usage is TRBV6-2 or TRBV6-3 and J usage is TRBJ2-7; unclear D gene. The V gene lost 7 bases and the J gene lost 3 bases, with 16 bases spanning the gap. Germline V gene sequence: CDR1 MNHEY, CDR2 SVGEGT. CDR3 length: 14 amino acids. As DNA, the CDR3 is TGTGCCAGCACTCACAGACGGTCGGGCTACGAGCAGTACGTC. Protein sequence: CASTHRRSGYEQYV.